This T cell receptor beta chain derives from a study of PD-1 blockade in classical Hodgkin lymphoma. Described time point: cycle 4 day 1 (C4D1), after five to seven weeks of nivolumab. Brentuximab vedotin exposure varied, and every patient relapsed after autologous stem cell transplantation. Purified CD4+ T cells were obtained from thawed PBMCs through magnetic negative selection. TCRdb's copy holds only in-frame clones and misses some; the assay was immunoSEQ multiplex PCR. The table has about 30,000 clones, 70% to 90% seen once; the top ten hold 0.4% to 0.45%. The CDR3 extends over 15 amino acids. Unmatched junction bases numbered 1, after V lost 0 bases and J lost 0 bases. The germline CDR1 and CDR2 sequences are MNHEY and SVGAGI. A remark on this clone: The same CDR3 also results from other DNA sequences found in this sample.

This chain links TRBV6-5 with TRBJ2-7; 8 bases are shared with TRBD2. The TCR originated in a human donor with classical Hodgkin lymphoma. Sequenced here: CD4+ T cells from blood, sampled before the fourth cycle of nivolumab. The chain's CDR3 is CASSYSAGGSYEQYF. The CDR3 bases are TGTGCCAGCAGTTACTCTGCGGGGGGCTCCTACGAGCAGTACTTC.